A selection of T cell receptor beta chains follows, all from one sample in a study of prognosis after radiotherapy for stage I lung cancer. TCRdb ran MiXCR on the multiplex PCR reads and lists one entry per CDR3 protein. The data contain about 14,000 distinct CDR3 sequences, around 54% of them singletons. The material sequenced was PBMCs, taken before or after stereotactic body radiation therapy (not recorded which). All receptors derive from a donor of 50 years or more with non-small cell lung cancer. The CDR3 runs from the conserved cysteine through the conserved F or W. D genes are given only for firm matches. Clone size is shown for a subset of rows, as once, few, many or a class of expanded clone.

>13|TRBJ2-5|TRBV24-1|-|TRBD1
CATLGGGPETQYF
TGTGCCACCCTAGGGGGCGGACCCGAGACCCAGTACTTC
>13|TRBJ1-4|TRBV6-1|-|-
CASRAYEDEKLFF
TGTGCCAGCAGGGCCTATGAGGATGAAAAACTGTTTTTT
>13|TRBJ2-3|TRBV7-2|-|-
CASSPTGADTQYF
TGTGCCAGCAGCCCGACGGGGGCAGATACGCAGTATTTT
>16|TRBJ2-2|TRBV28|once|-
CASSFQQPGYTGELFF
TGTGCCAGCAGTTTTCAACAGCCGGGGTACACCGGGGAGCTGTTTTTT
>21|TRBJ1-5|TRBV9|medium-sized|-
CASTQGRLASKRDQTSQPQHF
TGTGCCAGCACCCAAGGTAGACTAGCCAGCAAAAGGGACCAGACTAGCCAGCCCCAGCATTTT
>14|TRBJ2-6|TRBV11-2|once|-
CASSLVSGANVLTF
TGTGCCAGCAGCTTAGTTTCCGGGGCCAACGTCCTGACTTTC
>14|TRBJ2-1|TRBV7-6|-|-
CASSLGPPPGEQFF
TGTGCCAGCAGCTTAGGACCTCCCCCGGGAGAGCAGTTCTTC
>15|TRBJ2-3|TRBV5-4|many|-
CASSAFSGPTDTQYF
TGTGCCAGCAGCGCTTTTAGCGGCCCCACAGATACGCAGTATTTT
>16|TRBJ2-3|TRBV4-1|many|-
CASSQEYALSTDTQYF
TGCGCCAGCAGCCAAGAGTATGCCCTAAGCACAGATACGCAGTATTTT
>15|TRBJ2-7|TRBV15|medium-sized|-
CATSGGIRGQGEQYF
TGTGCCACCAGCGGGGGCATCAGGGGACAAGGCGAGCAGTACTTC
>16|TRBJ2-1|TRBV15|-|TRBD2
CATSTYGTTRYNEQFF
TGTGCCACCAGCACCTACGGGACTACACGTTACAATGAGCAGTTCTTC
>16|TRBJ2-7|TRBV12-5|many|-
CASGLVHLPGSSEQYF
TGTGCTAGTGGTTTGGTACACCTCCCGGGATCTAGTGAGCAGTACTTC
>15|TRBJ2-7|TRBV7-9|-|TRBD2
CASSRPLAGLYEQYF
TGTGCCAGCAGCCGGCCACTAGCGGGACTTTACGAGCAGTACTTC
>12|TRBJ1-1|TRBV27|many|-
CASSKLGTEAFF
TGTGCCAGCAGCAAGCTAGGCACTGAAGCTTTCTTT
>18|TRBJ2-3|TRBV9|many|TRBD1
CASSVGLSGTGEGDTQYF
TGTGCCAGCAGCGTAGGACTCTCCGGGACAGGGGAGGGGGATACGCAGTATTTT
>14|TRBJ2-2|TRBV29-1|-|TRBD1
CSWGQGSNTGELFF
TGCAGCTGGGGACAGGGGTCTAACACCGGGGAGCTGTTTTTT
>15|TRBJ2-2|TRBV7-3|-|-
CASSLTRLGTGELFF
TGTGCCAGCAGCTTAACACGCCTGGGGACCGGGGAGCTGTTTTTT
>13|TRBJ2-7|TRBV28|-|-
CASSLSGTYEQYF
TGTGCCAGCAGTTTGTCAGGGACCTACGAGCAGTACTTC
>15|TRBJ2-5|TRBV10-3|many|-
CASSSTWSLQETQYF
TGTGCCTCGTCCTCCACGTGGAGTCTCCAAGAGACCCAGTACTTC
>16|TRBJ2-7|TRBV4-1|-|-
CASSQDHGSSSYEQYF
TGCGCCAGCAGCCAAGATCACGGGAGTTCGTCCTACGAGCAGTACTTC
>17|TRBJ2-3|TRBV5-1|medium-sized|TRBD2
CASSLRASGRGTDTQYF
TGCGCCAGCAGCTTGCGGGCTAGCGGGAGGGGCACAGATACGCAGTATTTT
>15|TRBJ2-7|TRBV6-1|-|TRBD2
CAISEDGTSGYEQYF
TGTGCCATCAGTGAAGATGGTACTAGCGGGTACGAGCAGTACTTC
>15|TRBJ2-1|TRBV9|many|TRBD2
CASSAGLAGSFEQFF
TGTGCCAGCAGCGCGGGACTAGCGGGATCTTTTGAGCAGTTCTTC
>16|TRBJ2-2|TRBV11-3|-|TRBD1
CASNDTGTENTGELFF
TGTGCCAGCAACGATACCGGGACAGAGAACACCGGGGAGCTGTTTTTT
>19|TRBJ2-3|TRBV4-3|many|-
CASSQEGVGVWTHTDTQYF
TGCGCCAGCAGCCAAGAGGGGGTTGGAGTCTGGACACACACAGATACGCAGTATTTT
>12|TRBJ2-2|TRBV27|medium-sized|-
CASSLPGGELFF
TGTGCCAGCAGTCTGCCGGGCGGGGAGCTGTTTTTT
>15|TRBJ2-3|TRBV20-1|-|TRBD2
CSARVAGGPPDTQYF
TGCAGTGCTAGAGTCGCGGGAGGGCCCCCAGATACGCAGTATTTT
>16|TRBJ1-5|TRBV19|many|-
CASSASGGRNNQPQHF
TGTGCCAGTAGTGCAAGCGGAGGGAGGAACAATCAGCCCCAGCATTTT
>14|TRBJ1-2|TRBV24-1|-|TRBD1
CATSDRTGGRGYTF
TGTGCCACCAGTGACCGGACAGGGGGCAGAGGCTACACCTTC
>16|TRBJ2-6|TRBV6-2/TRBV6-3|-|-
CASSGAVWTWANVLTF
TGTGCCAGCTCCGGGGCGGTTTGGACGTGGGCCAACGTCCTGACTTTC
>14|TRBJ2-7|TRBV20-1|many|-
CSAQAALSRYEQYF
TGCAGTGCTCAGGCAGCCCTTAGCCGGTACGAGCAGTACTTC
>12|TRBJ2-7|TRBV6-2/TRBV6-3|-|TRBD1
CSSSQGAYDQYF
TGTTCCAGTTCGCAGGGGGCTTACGATCAGTACTTC
>13|TRBJ2-1|TRBV24-1|-|-
CATSGSAYNEQFF
TGTGCCACCAGTGGAAGCGCCTACAATGAGCAGTTCTTC
>13|TRBJ1-1|TRBV6-2/TRBV6-3|-|TRBD1
CASGTDMNTGALF
TGTGCCAGCGGGACAGACATGAACACTGGAGCTTTATTT
>13|TRBJ2-1|TRBV28|-|TRBD1
CASSLTGLPEQFF
TGTGCCAGCAGCCTGACAGGGTTGCCTGAGCAGTTCTTC
>16|TRBJ2-1|TRBV20-1|-|TRBD2
CSARPGTSWRNNEQFF
TGCAGTGCTAGACCCGGGACTAGCTGGAGGAACAATGAGCAGTTCTTC
>16|TRBJ2-3|TRBV5-6|many|TRBD2
CASSVLAGASTDTQYF
TGTGCCAGCAGCGTACTAGCGGGGGCTAGCACAGATACGCAGTATTTT
>14|TRBJ2-5|TRBV6-2/TRBV6-3|many|TRBD2
CASSGRGWGETQYF
TGTGCCAGCAGTGGGCGGGGGTGGGGGGAGACCCAGTACTTC
>13|TRBJ2-3|TRBV20-1|-|TRBD1
CSAVTGNTDTQYF
TGCAGTGCCGTGACAGGGAACACAGATACGCAGTATTTT
>16|TRBJ2-3|TRBV4-2|many|-
CASSQSADLSTDTQYF
TGTGCCAGCAGCCAAAGTGCGGACCTTAGCACAGATACGCAGTATTTT
>16|TRBJ1-2|TRBV6-5|-|TRBD1
CASSYSGTGLLYGYTF
TGTGCCAGCAGTTACTCCGGGACAGGACTACTCTATGGCTACACCTTC
>14|TRBJ2-7|TRBV7-2|-|TRBD2
CASSLVAGGREQYF
TGTGCCAGCAGCTTAGTAGCGGGAGGGCGCGAGCAGTACTTC
>13|TRBJ1-2|TRBV7-8|once|-
CASSLGLDGGYTF
TGTGCCAGCAGCCTGGGGCTGGACGGGGGCTACACCTTC
>16|TRBJ1-3|TRBV11-2|-|-
CASSLQGQISGNTIYF
TGTGCCAGCAGCTTACAGGGTCAAATCTCTGGAAACACCATATATTTT